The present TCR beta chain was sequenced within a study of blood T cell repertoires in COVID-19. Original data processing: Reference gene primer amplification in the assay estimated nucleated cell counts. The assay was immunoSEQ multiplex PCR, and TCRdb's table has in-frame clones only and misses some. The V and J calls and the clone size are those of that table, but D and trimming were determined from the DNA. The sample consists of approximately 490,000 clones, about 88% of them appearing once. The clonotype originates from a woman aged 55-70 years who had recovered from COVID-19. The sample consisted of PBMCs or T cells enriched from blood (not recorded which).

CDR3: CASSLELSGIFGGYTF. The CDR3 DNA follows: TGTGCCAGCAGCTTGGAGCTTTCCGGGATCTTCGGGGGCTACACCTTC. V gene TRBV5-5 combines with J gene TRBJ1-2; D is ambiguous. Trimming took 0 bases from V and 8 from J, leaving 20 bases between them. CDR3 length: 16 amino acids. Per the germline V gene, CDR1 is SGHKS and CDR2 is YYEKEE (reference sequence).